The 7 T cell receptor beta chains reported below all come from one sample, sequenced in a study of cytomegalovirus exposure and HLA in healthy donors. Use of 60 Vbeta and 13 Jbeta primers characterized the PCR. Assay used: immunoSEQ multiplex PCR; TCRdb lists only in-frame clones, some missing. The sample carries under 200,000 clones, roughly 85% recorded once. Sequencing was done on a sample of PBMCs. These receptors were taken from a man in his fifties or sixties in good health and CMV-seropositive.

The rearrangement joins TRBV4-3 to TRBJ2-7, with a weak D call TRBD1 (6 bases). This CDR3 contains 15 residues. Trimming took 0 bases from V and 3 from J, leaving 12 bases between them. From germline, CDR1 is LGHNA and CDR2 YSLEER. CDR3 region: CASSQESIGGYEQYF. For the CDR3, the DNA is TGCGCCAGCAGCCAAGAGTCTATAGGGGGCTACGAGCAGTACTTC.

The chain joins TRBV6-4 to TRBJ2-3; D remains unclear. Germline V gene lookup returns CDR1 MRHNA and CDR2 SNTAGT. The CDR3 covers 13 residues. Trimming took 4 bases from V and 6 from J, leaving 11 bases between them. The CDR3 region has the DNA TGTGCCAGCAGTGCAGGCCGTCGCGATACGCAGTATTTT. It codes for CASSAGRRDTQYF.

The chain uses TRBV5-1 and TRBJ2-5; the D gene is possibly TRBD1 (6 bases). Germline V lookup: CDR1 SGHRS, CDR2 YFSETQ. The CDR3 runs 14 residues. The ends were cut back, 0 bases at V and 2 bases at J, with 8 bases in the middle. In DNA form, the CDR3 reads TGCGCCAGCAGCTTGGCCAGGGGACAAGAGACCCAGTACTTC. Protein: CASSLARGQETQYF.

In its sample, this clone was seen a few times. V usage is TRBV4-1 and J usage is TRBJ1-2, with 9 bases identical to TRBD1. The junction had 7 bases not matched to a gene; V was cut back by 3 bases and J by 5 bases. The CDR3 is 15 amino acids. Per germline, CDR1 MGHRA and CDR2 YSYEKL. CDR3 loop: CASSHGTGLPYGYTF. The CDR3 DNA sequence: TGCGCCAGCAGCCACGGGACAGGGCTCCCGTATGGCTACACCTTC.

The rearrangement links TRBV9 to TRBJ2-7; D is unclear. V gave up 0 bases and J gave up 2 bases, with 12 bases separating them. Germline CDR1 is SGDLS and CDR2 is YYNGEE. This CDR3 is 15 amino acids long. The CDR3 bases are TGTGCCAGCAGCGTAGAGGTGACGGGTACCTACGAGCAGTACTTC. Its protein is CASSVEVTGTYEQYF.

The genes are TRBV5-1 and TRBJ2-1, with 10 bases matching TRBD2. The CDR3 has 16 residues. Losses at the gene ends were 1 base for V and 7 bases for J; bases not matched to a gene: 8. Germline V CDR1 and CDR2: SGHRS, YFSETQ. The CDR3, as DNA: TGCGCCAGCAGCTTGTTCCTAGCGGGGGAATATAATGAGCAGTTCTTC. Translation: CASSLFLAGEYNEQFF.

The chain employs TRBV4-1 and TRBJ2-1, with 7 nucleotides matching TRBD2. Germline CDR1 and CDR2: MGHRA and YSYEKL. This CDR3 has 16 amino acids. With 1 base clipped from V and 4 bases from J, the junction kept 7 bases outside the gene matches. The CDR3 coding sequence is TGCGCCAGCAGCCAAGGAGTGGGGGGGAATTACAATGAGCAGTTCTTC. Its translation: CASSQGVGGNYNEQFF.